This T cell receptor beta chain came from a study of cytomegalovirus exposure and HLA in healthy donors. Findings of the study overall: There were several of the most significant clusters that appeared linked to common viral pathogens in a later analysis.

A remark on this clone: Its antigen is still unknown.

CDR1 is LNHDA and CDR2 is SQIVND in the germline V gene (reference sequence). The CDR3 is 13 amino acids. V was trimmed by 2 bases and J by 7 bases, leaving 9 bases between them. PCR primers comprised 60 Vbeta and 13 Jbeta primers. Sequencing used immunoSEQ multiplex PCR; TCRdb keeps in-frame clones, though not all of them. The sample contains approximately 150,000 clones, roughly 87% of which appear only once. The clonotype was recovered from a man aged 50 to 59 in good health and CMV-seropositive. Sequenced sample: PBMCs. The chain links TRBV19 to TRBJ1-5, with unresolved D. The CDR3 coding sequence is TGTGCCAGTAGTATACGAGGGAACCAGCCCCAGCATTTT. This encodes CASSIRGNQPQHF.